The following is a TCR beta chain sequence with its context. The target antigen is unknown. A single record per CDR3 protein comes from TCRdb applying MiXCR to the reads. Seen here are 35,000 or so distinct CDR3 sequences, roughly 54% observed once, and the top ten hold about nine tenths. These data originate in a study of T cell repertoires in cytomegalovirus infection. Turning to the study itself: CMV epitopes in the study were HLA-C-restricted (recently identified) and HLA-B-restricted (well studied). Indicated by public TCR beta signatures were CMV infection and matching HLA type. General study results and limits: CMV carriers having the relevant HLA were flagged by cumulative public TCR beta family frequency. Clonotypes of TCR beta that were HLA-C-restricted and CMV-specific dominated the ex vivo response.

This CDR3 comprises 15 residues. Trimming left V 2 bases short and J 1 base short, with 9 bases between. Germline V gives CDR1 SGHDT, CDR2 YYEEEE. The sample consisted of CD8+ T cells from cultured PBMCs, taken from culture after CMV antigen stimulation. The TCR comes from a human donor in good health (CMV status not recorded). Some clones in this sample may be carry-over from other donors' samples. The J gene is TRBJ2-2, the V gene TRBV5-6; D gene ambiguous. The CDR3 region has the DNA TGTGCCAGCAGCTTACGACGGATGAACACCGGGGAGCTGTTTTTT. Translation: CASSLRRMNTGELFF.